These 21 T cell receptor beta chains came from one sample sequenced in a study of cytomegalovirus exposure and HLA in healthy donors (dated by TCRdb to about 2017). The library came from the immunoSEQ multiplex PCR assay. For the multiplex PCR, a mixture combining 60 forward primers for TCR Vbeta segments and 13 reverse primers for TCR Jbeta segments was used. TCRdb carries this immuneACCESS record with in-frame sequences only. Its versions omit some clonotypes, under half of them owing to an unresolved V gene in the studies checked, with the rest unexplained. The sample contains around 100,000 clones, 82% of them found a single time. Roughly 3.4% of the sample belongs to the ten largest clones. Sequencing used PBMCs. The receptors here all came from a man aged 25 to 40 in good health and CMV-seropositive.

The V and J genes are TRBV11-2 and TRBJ1-2, with 9 bases aligning to TRBD1. The CDR3 extends over 14 amino acids. From germline, CDR1 is SGHAT and CDR2 FQNNGV. The V gene end was trimmed by 5 bases and the J gene end by 6 bases; junction bases not matched to a gene: 7. The CDR3 sequence: CASSARQGVHGYTF. The CDR3, as DNA: TGTGCCAGCAGCGCCCGACAGGGGGTGCATGGCTACACCTTC.

The V call is TRBV9, the J call TRBJ2-1; 7 bases line up with TRBD1. Germline V CDR1 and CDR2: SGDLS, YYNGEE. The CDR3 is 13 residues long. V dropped 2 bases and J dropped 10; count of bases not matched to a gene: 6. As DNA, the CDR3 is TGTGCCAGCAGCGTCGGACAGGAACGGGAGCAGTTCTTC. It specifies CASSVGQEREQFF.

This sequence joins TRBV4-3 and TRBJ1-1; TRBD1 aligns across 9 bases. Trimming cost V 4 bases and J 2 bases; bases outside gene matches: 2. The V gene's germline CDR1 is LGHNA and CDR2 YSLEER. CDR3 length equals 14 residues. The DNA of the CDR3 is TGCGCCAGCAGCCCGGACAGGGGAAACACTGAAGCTTTCTTT. It specifies CASSPDRGNTEAFF.

The chain combines TRBV7-6 with TRBJ2-7, with D maybe TRBD2 (6 bases). This CDR3 is built from 15 residues. The V gene's germline CDR1 is SGHVS and CDR2 FNYEAQ. Trimming stripped 3 bases from V and 1 base from J, with 13 bases between. The CDR3 reads CASSFSPSESYEQYF. CDR3 nucleotides: TGTGCCAGCAGCTTCTCCCCTAGCGAATCCTACGAGCAGTACTTC.

CDR3 DNA: TGTGCCAGCAGCTTAAGCCTAGCATTCAGCCCCTACGAGCAGTACTTC. Amino acids: CASSLSLAFSPYEQYF. V usage is TRBV7-9 and J usage is TRBJ2-7; weak D call: TRBD2 (5 bases). The V end was cut by 2 bases, the J end by 2 bases, with 16 bases between. Germline V gives CDR1 SEHNR, CDR2 FQNEAQ (reference sequence). The CDR3 spans 16 residues.

This chain links TRBV6-5 with TRBJ2-1, with D possibly matching TRBD2 (5 bases). Germline assignment: CDR1 MNHEY and CDR2 SVGAGI. The CDR3 is 15 residues long. V lost 2 bases and J 7 bases, leaving 15 bases between the germline ends. CDR3 sequence: CASSYEGRVRNEQFF. In nucleotides, the CDR3 is TGTGCCAGCAGTTACGAGGGCCGAGTTAGGAATGAGCAGTTCTTC.

This chain links TRBV6-5 with TRBJ1-6, with 7 bases matching TRBD1. Trimming removed 1 base from V and 6 bases from J; junction bases left unmatched: 3. Germline loops: CDR1 MNHEY, CDR2 SVGAGI. This CDR3 is built from 15 residues. The CDR3 loop reads CASSYFRQGNSPLHF. CDR3 sequence (DNA): TGTGCCAGCAGTTACTTCCGACAGGGTAATTCACCCCTCCACTTT.

The V and J genes are TRBV5-1 and TRBJ2-2; D call uncertain. This CDR3 region has 14 residues. Trimming took off 0 bases at V and 6 bases at J, with 9 bases between the two ends. The germline CDR1 and CDR2 sequences are SGHRS and YFSETQ. CDR3 region: CASSLVRSPGELFF. CDR3 sequence (DNA): TGCGCCAGCAGCTTGGTTCGGAGCCCCGGGGAGCTGTTTTTT.

The chain combines TRBV28 with TRBJ1-2, with 7 bases matching TRBD1. V shed 5 bases and J 0 bases; nucleotides not matched to a gene: 3. Germline V gene sequence: CDR1 MDHEN, CDR2 SYDVKM. CDR3 length: 14 residues. CDR3 protein: CASSTGTANYGYTF. In DNA, the CDR3 is TGTGCCAGCAGTACCGGGACAGCTAACTATGGCTACACCTTC.

This chain uses TRBV5-4 with TRBJ2-5; possible D gene TRBD1, 7 bases. The V and J ends lost 2 bases and 1 base respectively, with 15 bases between them. Germline CDR1 and CDR2: SGHNT and YYREEE (reference sequence). The CDR3 length is 16 residues. As DNA, the CDR3 is TGTGCCAGCAGCTTCTCAGGAGGGGGCCTCCAAGAGACCCAGTACTTC. This translates into CASSFSGGGLQETQYF.

This clone appeared a single time. This sequence joins TRBV29-1 and TRBJ2-7; D unresolved. CDR1 is SQVTM and CDR2 is ANQGSEA in the germline V gene. V was cut by 2 bases and J by 3 bases, with 8 bases left in between. This CDR3 has 12 residues. CDR3 residues: CSVERGNYEQYF. The CDR3 nucleotides read TGCAGCGTTGAAAGAGGTAACTACGAGCAGTACTTC.

The gene calls are TRBV28 and TRBJ2-5, with TRBD1 identical over 11 bases. V trimming: 4 bases; J trimming: 0 bases; junction bases outside the gene matches: 4. The CDR3 spans 16 residues. Germline CDR1 reads MDHEN; CDR2 reads SYDVKM. The CDR3 is CASSSGQGAYQETQYF. The CDR3 DNA reads TGTGCCAGCAGTTCCGGACAGGGGGCTTACCAAGAGACCCAGTACTTC.

This rearrangement joins TRBV7-8 to TRBJ1-3; D might be TRBD1 (5 bases). CDR1 is SGHVS and CDR2 is FQNEAQ in the germline V gene. The CDR3 totals 14 residues. V gave up 7 bases and J gave up 2 bases, with 12 bases separating them. CDR3 in DNA: TGTGCCAGCACCCAGGGCAGGGCTGGAAACACCATATATTTT. Protein sequence: CASTQGRAGNTIYF.

V usage is TRBV25-1 and J usage is TRBJ2-5, with D tentatively TRBD2 (5 bases). The DNA end lines up better with TRBJ2-7; the J call may be wrong. The germline CDR1 and CDR2 sequences are MGHDK and SYGVNS. The CDR3 spans 13 residues. The CDR3 loop is CASSDGSSYEQYF. Written as DNA, the CDR3 is TGTGCCAGCAGTGATGGGAGCTCCTACGAGCAGTACTTC.

This rearrangement joins TRBV6-5 to TRBJ2-7; tentative D call: TRBD2 (6 bases). CDR3 length: 13 amino acids. Germline V lookup: CDR1 MNHEY, CDR2 SVGAGI. The germline V and J ends were trimmed by 6 bases and 7 bases, with 16 bases remaining between them. CDR3 loop: CASRGGGPNEQYF. The CDR3 nucleotides are TGTGCCAGCAGGGGAGGCGGGCCTAATGAGCAGTACTTC.

The chain joins TRBV19 to TRBJ2-7, with D hard to call. Germline V CDR1 and CDR2: LNHDA, SQIVND (reference sequence). The CDR3 runs to 16 residues. V was trimmed by 0 bases and J by 3 bases, leaving 15 bases between them. In DNA, the CDR3 is TGTGCCAGTAGTATAGATTTTTCGAGTTTTCTCTACGAGCAGTACTTC. It is translated as CASSIDFSSFLYEQYF.

The chain has TRBV25-1 and TRBJ2-1, with 7 bases aligning to TRBD2. The CDR3 spans 14 residues. Germline assignment: CDR1 MGHDK and CDR2 SYGVNS. J was trimmed by 4 bases and V by 4 bases; bases with no gene match: 4. CDR3 nucleotide sequence: TGTGCCAGCAGTGCGGGGGGACTTTACAATGAGCAGTTCTTC. Amino acids: CASSAGGLYNEQFF.

The rearrangement links TRBV15 to TRBJ2-1; TRBD2 aligns across 9 bases. The J segment lost 7 bases and the V segment lost 0 bases, leaving 4 bases of the junction unmatched. Germline CDR1 and CDR2: LNHNV and YYDKDF (reference sequence). The CDR3 runs 15 residues. The CDR3 is CATSREAGGGNEQFF. In nucleotides, the CDR3 is TGTGCCACCAGCAGAGAAGCGGGGGGAGGGAATGAGCAGTTCTTC.

This clone was seen more than once but under ten times. This chain links TRBV27 with TRBJ1-4; no reliable D call. Germline assignment: CDR1 MNHEY and CDR2 SMNVEV (reference sequence). CDR3 size: 13 residues. Trimming took 3 bases from V and 8 from J, leaving 10 bases between them. CDR3 residues: CASSFFTREKLFF. In nucleotides, the CDR3 is TGTGCCAGCAGTTTTTTTACGAGGGAAAAACTGTTTTTT.

The V gene is TRBV27, the J gene TRBJ1-5, with 8 bases that match TRBD1. CDR3 size: 15 residues. CDR1 is MNHEY, CDR2 SMNVEV, per germline (reference sequence). Unmatched junction bases numbered 11, after V lost 8 bases and J lost 5 bases. CDR3 nucleotides: TGTGCCAGCCGACATGCAGGGGGCGATGATCAGCCCCAGCATTTT. This sequence encodes CASRHAGGDDQPQHF.

This sequence joins TRBV7-7 and TRBJ2-2, with 9 bases identical to TRBD1. Germline V lookup: CDR1 SSHAT, CDR2 FNYEAQ (reference sequence). The ends lost 4 bases at V and 1 base at J; junction bases unmatched: 7. CDR3 size: 17 residues. In nucleotides, the CDR3 is TGTGCCAGCAGCTCCTCCGGGACAGGGATGAACACCGGGGAGCTGTTTTTT. It translates to CASSSSGTGMNTGELFF.